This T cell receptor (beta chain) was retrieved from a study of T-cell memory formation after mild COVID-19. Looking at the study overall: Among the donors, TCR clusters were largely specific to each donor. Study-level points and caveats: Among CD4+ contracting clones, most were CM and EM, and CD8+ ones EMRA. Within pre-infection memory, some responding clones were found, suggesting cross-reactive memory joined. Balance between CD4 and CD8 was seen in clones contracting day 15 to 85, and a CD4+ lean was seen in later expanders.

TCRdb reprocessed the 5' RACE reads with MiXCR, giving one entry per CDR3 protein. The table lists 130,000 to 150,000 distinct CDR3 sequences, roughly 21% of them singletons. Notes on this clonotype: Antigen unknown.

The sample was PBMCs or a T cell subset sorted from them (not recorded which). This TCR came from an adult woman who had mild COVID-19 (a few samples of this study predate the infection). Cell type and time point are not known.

The DNA of the CDR3 is TGTGCCAGCAGCCTAGGGGACTCGGGCTATGGCTACACCTTC. It codes for CASSLGDSGYGYTF. The rearrangement joins TRBV12-3 or TRBV12-4 to TRBJ1-2, with D possibly matching TRBD1 (5 bases). Trimming left V 6 bases short and J 4 bases short, with 15 bases between. The CDR3 sequence is 14 residues long.